This TCR beta chain is from a study of control samples from healthy donors and cancer patients (dated by TCRdb to 2020 to 2021). The library relied on the immunoSEQ multiplex PCR assay. TCRdb's version of the immuneACCESS table is confined to in-frame rearrangements and falls short of the full clone set. An unresolved V gene accounts for under half of the shortfall where checked; the remainder is of unknown origin. The sample table holds 50,000 or so clones, of which approximately 93% were seen once. The ten most abundant clones make up around a quarter of the sample. Concerning this clone itself: Its antigen specificity is not known. It has no much larger one-base neighbor in the sample; base qualities were not kept.

The germline V gene yields MNHEY for CDR1 and SVGEGT for CDR2. Compared with germline, V lacks 4 bases and J lacks 1 base; bases without a gene match: 4. From its cysteine to its phenylalanine, the CDR3 spans 16 amino acids. Just the 48-base CDR3 DNA is kept, in frame starting at base 1. The source is a woman between 45 and 60 years old with head and neck cancer. Sequenced sample: PBMCs. The rearrangement combines TRBV6-2 or TRBV6-3 with TRBJ2-2; 9 central bases correspond to TRBD2. The CDR3 reads as follows: CASSFSGSLNTGELFF. The bases read TGTGCCAGCAGTTTTAGCGGGAGCCTGAACACCGGGGAGCTGTTTTTT.